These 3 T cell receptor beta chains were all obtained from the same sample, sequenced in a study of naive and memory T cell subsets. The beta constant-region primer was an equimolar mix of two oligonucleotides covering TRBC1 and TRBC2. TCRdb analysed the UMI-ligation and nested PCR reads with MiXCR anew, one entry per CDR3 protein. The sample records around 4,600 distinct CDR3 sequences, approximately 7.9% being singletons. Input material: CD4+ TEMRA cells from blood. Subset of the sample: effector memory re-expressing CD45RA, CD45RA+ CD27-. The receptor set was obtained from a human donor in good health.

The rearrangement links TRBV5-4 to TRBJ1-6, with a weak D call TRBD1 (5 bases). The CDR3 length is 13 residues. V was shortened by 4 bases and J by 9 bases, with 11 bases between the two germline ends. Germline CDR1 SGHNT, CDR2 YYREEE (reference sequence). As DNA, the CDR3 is TGTGCCAGCAGCCCCCCCGGGGGTTCACCCCTCCACTTT. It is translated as CASSPPGGSPLHF.

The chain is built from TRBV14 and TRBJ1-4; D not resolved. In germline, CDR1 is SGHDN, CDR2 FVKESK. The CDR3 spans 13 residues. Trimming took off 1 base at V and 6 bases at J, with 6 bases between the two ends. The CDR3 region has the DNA TGTGCCAGCAGCCAAGTTCAGGATGAAAAACTGTTTTTT. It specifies CASSQVQDEKLFF.

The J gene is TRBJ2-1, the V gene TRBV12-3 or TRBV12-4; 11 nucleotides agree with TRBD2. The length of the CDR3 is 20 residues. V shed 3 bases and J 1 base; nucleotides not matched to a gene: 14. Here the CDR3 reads CASSFSVWGLAEGSYNEQFF. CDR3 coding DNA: TGTGCCAGCAGTTTTTCTGTGTGGGGACTAGCGGAGGGATCCTACAATGAGCAGTTCTTC.